These 25 T cell receptor beta chains originate from one sample sequenced in a study of PD-L1 blockade in urothelial cancer. Method: immunoSEQ multiplex PCR; TCRdb's copy keeps in-frame clones and lacks some. Here the sample spans 45,000 to 70,000 clones, about 85% being singletons. Time point in this sample: pretreatment peripheral blood. The input for sequencing was PBMCs, taken around atezolizumab (anti-PD-L1) treatment. These receptors came from a man between 70 and 80 years old with urothelial cancer.

The chain recombines TRBV5-1 with TRBJ1-1; TRBD1 matches at 7 bases. Germline V CDR1 and CDR2: SGHRS, YFSETQ. V lost 2 bases and J lost 5; bases outside the gene matches: 9. CDR3 length: 15 amino acids. The CDR3 protein is CASSLPDRTLTEAFF. The CDR3 DNA is TGCGCCAGCAGCTTACCGGACAGGACCCTTACTGAAGCTTTCTTT.

V usage is TRBV19 and J usage is TRBJ2-7, with D tentatively TRBD2 (6 bases). Per the germline V gene, CDR1 is LNHDA and CDR2 is SQIVND (reference sequence). Trimming pared 0 bases from V and 6 bases from J, leaving 9 bases between. The CDR3 loop spans 13 amino acids. The CDR3, as DNA: TGTGCCAGTAGTATAGAAGAGGGACTCGAGCAGTACTTC. Its protein product is CASSIEEGLEQYF.

The chain has TRBV28 and TRBJ2-7; TRBD2 matches 9 bases. This CDR3 has 14 residues. With V trimmed by 6 bases and J by 5 bases, 8 bases remained unmatched. CDR1 MDHEN and CDR2 SYDVKM come from the germline V gene. The CDR3 loop reads CASRRSGTSHEQYF. The CDR3 DNA is TGTGCCAGCAGAAGGTCCGGGACTAGCCACGAGCAGTACTTC.

The chain carries TRBV29-1 and TRBJ2-1; 13 bases map to TRBD2. J gave up 12 bases and V 7 bases, and 3 bases lay outside the gene matches. The CDR3 sequence is 11 residues long. Germline V gene data show CDR1 as SQVTM and CDR2 as ANQGSEA. The chain's CDR3 is CSGTSGSSQFF. The CDR3 nucleotides are TGCAGCGGGACTAGCGGGAGTTCGCAGTTCTTC.

The rearrangement joins TRBV7-6 to TRBJ2-7; D might be TRBD1 (6 bases). Trimming shortened V by 4 bases and J by 0 bases, and 10 bases separated the two germline ends. Germline loops: CDR1 SGHVS, CDR2 FNYEAQ. The CDR3 has 14 amino acids. CDR3 coding DNA: TGTGCCAGCAGCTCCGGGACAACCTCCTACGAGCAGTACTTC. This encodes CASSSGTTSYEQYF. The full variable domain, rest sourced from reference TRBV7-6 and TRBJ2-7, is GAGVSQSPRYKVTKRGQDVALRCDPISGHVSLYWYRQALGQGPEFLTYFNYEAQQDKSGLPNDRFSAERPEGSISTLTIQRTEQRDSAMYRCASSSGTTSYEQYFGPGTRLTVT.

The rearrangement links TRBV19 to TRBJ2-1, with 13 bases fitting TRBD2. In germline, CDR1 is LNHDA, CDR2 SQIVND (reference sequence). V dropped 4 bases and J dropped 0; count of bases not matched to a gene: 0. The CDR3 has 16 amino acids. The CDR3 region is CASSRTSGSSYNEQFF. DNA of the CDR3: TGTGCCAGTAGTAGGACTAGCGGGAGCTCCTACAATGAGCAGTTCTTC.

The chain has TRBV25-1 and TRBJ2-2; 9 bases line up with TRBD1. The CDR3 covers 15 residues. V was clipped by 2 bases and J by 3 bases; unmatched bases: 1. The germline CDR1 and CDR2 sequences are MGHDK and SYGVNS. The CDR3 loop is CASSEGDRDTGELFF. As DNA, the CDR3 is TGTGCCAGCAGTGAAGGGGACAGGGACACCGGGGAGCTGTTTTTT.

This chain joins TRBV28 and TRBJ2-7, with a tentative D call TRBD2 (5 bases). The CDR3 spans 12 residues. Germline CDR1 and CDR2: MDHEN and SYDVKM. Trimming took 5 bases from V and 7 from J, leaving 12 bases between them. CDR3 loop: CASSPRTGEQYF. The CDR3 coding sequence is TGTGCCAGCAGTCCCAGGACTGGGGAGCAGTACTTC.

This chain connects TRBV5-8 to TRBJ2-7, with 7 bases that match TRBD2. This CDR3 has 13 residues. Germline CDR1 reads SGHTS; CDR2 reads YDEGEE. The V gene end was trimmed by 2 bases and the J gene end by 7 bases; junction bases not matched to a gene: 6. The CDR3: CASSFGLGGEQYF. CDR3 nucleotide sequence: TGTGCCAGCAGCTTCGGCCTCGGGGGGGAGCAGTACTTC.

This rearrangement joins TRBV27 to TRBJ2-5; 12 nucleotides align to TRBD2. V shed 2 bases and J 5 bases; nucleotides not matched to a gene: 9. Germline loops: CDR1 MNHEY, CDR2 SMNVEV (reference sequence). The CDR3 is made up of 17 amino acids. The CDR3 sequence: CASSLRASGRAAETQYF. In DNA form, the CDR3 reads TGTGCCAGCAGTTTACGGGCTAGCGGGAGGGCCGCGGAGACCCAGTACTTC.

The chain recombines TRBV19 with TRBJ2-1; 13 bases are a match to TRBD2. The CDR3 extends over 21 amino acids. Trimming cost V 5 bases and J 6 bases; bases outside gene matches: 22. The V gene's germline CDR1 is LNHDA and CDR2 SQIVND (reference sequence). CDR3 DNA: TGTGCCAGTAGTCCCGTCCTCCTCGGGACTAGCGGGGCTCTATCGGGCAATGAGCAGTTCTTC. Encoded protein: CASSPVLLGTSGALSGNEQFF.

CDR3 sequence reads: CASSSRTSGRNEQFF. The CDR3 DNA is TGTGCCAGCAGCTCCCGGACTAGCGGGAGGAATGAGCAGTTCTTC. The rearrangement uses TRBV13 and TRBJ2-1; 14 nucleotides align to TRBD2. The V segment lost 4 bases and the J segment 7 bases; nucleotides outside the gene matches: 3. This CDR3 contains 15 residues. Germline assignment: CDR1 PRHDT and CDR2 FYEKMQ (reference sequence).

CDR3 in amino acids: CASSHDQLGEQFF. The CDR3 DNA follows: TGTGCCAGCAGCCACGACCAACTAGGAGAGCAGTTCTTC. The rearrangement links TRBV14 to TRBJ2-1; a possible D gene is TRBD2 (5 bases). In germline, CDR1 is SGHDN, CDR2 FVKESK. CDR3 length: 13 residues. The V and J ends lost 3 bases and 10 bases respectively, with 13 bases between them.

V usage is TRBV4-1 and J usage is TRBJ1-1; the match to TRBD1 covers 7 bases. Germline assignment: CDR1 MGHRA and CDR2 YSYEKL. The CDR3 consists of 16 residues. V was pared by 4 bases and J by 6 bases, with 14 bases of the junction left unmatched. The CDR3, as DNA: TGCGCCAGCAGCCCCAAACTGACGACAGGGAGTCCTGAAGCTTTCTTT. It is translated as CASSPKLTTGSPEAFF.

The V gene is TRBV7-2, the J gene TRBJ1-3; the D is unclear. V was cut by 5 bases and J by 2 bases, with 13 bases left in between. CDR3 size: 15 residues. Germline V gene sequence: CDR1 SGHTA, CDR2 FQGNSA. The CDR3 is CASSPFIVTGNTIYF. Here the CDR3 DNA reads TGTGCCAGCAGCCCGTTCATAGTCACTGGAAACACCATATATTTT.

This clone came up once. The chain employs TRBV4-2 and TRBJ2-1, with a weak D call TRBD2 (6 bases). The CDR3 contains 17 residues. Per the germline V gene, CDR1 is LGHNA and CDR2 is YNFKEQ. With 1 base removed from V and 4 bases from J, the gap between germline ends came to 17 bases. Written as DNA, the CDR3 is TGTGCCAGCAGCCAAGTGGACGGGACTCCAGGATACAATGAGCAGTTCTTC. Translation gives CASSQVDGTPGYNEQFF.

The CDR3 is CASSLQGGGSSTDTQYF. The CDR3, as DNA: TGTGCCAGCAGCTTGCAGGGAGGTGGATCTAGCACAGATACGCAGTATTTT. This chain uses TRBV5-4 with TRBJ2-3; possibly TRBD2 for D (6 bases). Trimming took 1 base from V and 0 from J, leaving 15 bases between them. Germline V gives CDR1 SGHNT, CDR2 YYREEE (reference sequence). The CDR3 covers 17 residues. Looking up the rest from reference TRBV5-4 and TRBJ2-3 gives the full variable domain: ETGVTQSPTHLIKTRGQQVTLRCSSQSGHNTVSWYQQALGQGPQFIFQYYREEENGRGNFPPRFSGLQFPNYSSELNVNALELDDSALYLCASSLQGGGSSTDTQYFGPGTRLTVL.

The chain recombines TRBV5-1 with TRBJ1-1; no clear D. Germline V gene sequence: CDR1 SGHRS, CDR2 YFSETQ. The CDR3 is 14 residues long. V was clipped by 0 bases and J by 1 base, with 7 bases between them. CDR3 DNA sequence: TGCGCCAGCAGCTTGGTGTCAGAGAACACTGAAGCTTTCTTT. Its protein product is CASSLVSENTEAFF.

The chain combines TRBV7-8 with TRBJ1-3; 7 bases line up with TRBD1. V trimming: 3 bases; J trimming: 4 bases; junction bases outside the gene matches: 6. The CDR3 runs to 15 residues. Germline assignment: CDR1 SGHVS and CDR2 FQNEAQ. CDR3 sequence (DNA): TGTGCCAGCAGCTTTAGCAGGGGACAGGGAAACACCATATATTTT. As protein: CASSFSRGQGNTIYF.

The CDR3 region is CAWSVGREGSLWAQYF. CDR3 nucleotides: TGTGCCTGGAGTGTGGGGCGGGAGGGATCTTTGTGGGCCCAGTACTTC. V usage is TRBV30 and J usage is TRBJ2-5, with 9 bases lining up with TRBD2. The CDR3 totals 16 residues. V trimming: 0 bases; J trimming: 9 bases; junction bases outside the gene matches: 14. Germline V gene data show CDR1 as GTSNPN and CDR2 as SVGIG (reference sequence). The entire variable domain, with the rest obtained from reference TRBV30 and TRBJ2-5, is as follows: SQTIHQWPATLVQPVGSPLSLECTVEGTSNPNLYWYRQAAGRGLQLLFYSVGIGQISSEVPQNLSASRPQDRQFILSSKKLLLSDSGFYLCAWSVGREGSLWAQYFGPGTRLLVL.

CDR3 sequence: CASSLEGLNTEAFF. The CDR3 nucleotides are TGTGCCAGCAGCTTGGAGGGTCTGAACACTGAAGCTTTCTTT. This chain connects TRBV6-1 to TRBJ1-1; D gene unclear. V lost 6 bases, J lost 0 bases, and 11 bases lay in between. Per germline, CDR1 MNHNS and CDR2 SASEGT. CDR3 length: 14 amino acids.

V usage is TRBV9 and J usage is TRBJ2-2, with 8 bases that match TRBD1. This CDR3 has 16 residues. The trim removed 4 bases at V and 1 base at J, leaving 6 bases unmatched. CDR1 and CDR2 (germline): SGDLS, YYNGEE. The CDR3, as DNA: TGTGCCAGCAGCAGACAGGGGCCGGGGAACACCGGGGAGCTGTTTTTT. It codes for CASSRQGPGNTGELFF. Full variable domain (remainder filled in from reference TRBV9 and TRBJ2-2): DSGVTQTPKHLITATGQRVTLRCSPRSGDLSVYWYQQSLDQGLQFLIQYYNGEERAKGNILERFSAQQFPDLHSELNLSSLELGDSALYFCASSRQGPGNTGELFFGEGSRLTVL.

The chain is built from TRBV4-1 and TRBJ1-1; 7 bases match TRBD1. Trimming cost V 3 bases and J 1 base; bases outside gene matches: 11. The CDR3 runs 17 residues. Germline CDR1 MGHRA, CDR2 YSYEKL. CDR3 DNA sequence: TGCGCCAGCAGCCAGAGGTGGGCAGGGGGGAAGAACACTGAAGCTTTCTTT. Residues: CASSQRWAGGKNTEAFF.

This rearrangement joins TRBV29-1 to TRBJ2-3, with 7 bases matching TRBD2. Germline loops: CDR1 SQVTM, CDR2 ANQGSEA. The CDR3 runs to 13 residues. J was trimmed by 14 bases and V by 3 bases; bases with no gene match: 14. This chain's CDR3 is CSVDGGGDRYAYF. CDR3 DNA: TGCAGCGTTGATGGGGGGGGAGACAGATACGCGTATTTT.

This chain joins TRBV6-1 and TRBJ1-1; D perhaps matches TRBD1 (5 bases). The germline V and J ends were trimmed by 1 base and 1 base, with 10 bases remaining between them. Germline CDR1 reads MNHNS; CDR2 reads SASEGT. This CDR3 contains 15 residues. CDR3 sequence reads: CASSEEAGWNTEAFF. The CDR3 region has the DNA TGTGCCAGCAGTGAAGAAGCAGGGTGGAACACTGAAGCTTTCTTT.